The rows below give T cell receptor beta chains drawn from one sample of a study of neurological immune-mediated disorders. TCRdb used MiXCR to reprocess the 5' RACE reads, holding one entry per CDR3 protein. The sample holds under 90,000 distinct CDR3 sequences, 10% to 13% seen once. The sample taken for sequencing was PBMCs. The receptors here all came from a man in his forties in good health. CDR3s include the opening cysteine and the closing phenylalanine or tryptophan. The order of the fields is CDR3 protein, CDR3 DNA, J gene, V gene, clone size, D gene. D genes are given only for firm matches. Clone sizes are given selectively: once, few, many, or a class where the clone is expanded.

CDR3aa: CASSRGGLAGPDTQYF
CDR3nt: TGTGCCAGCAGCCGGGGTGGACTAGCGGGGCCAGATACGCAGTATTTT
j_gene: TRBJ2-3
v_gene: TRBV7-2
abundance: NA
d_gene: TRBD2

CDR3aa: CASSETGGSLEQYF
CDR3nt: TGCGCCAGCAGCGAGACAGGGGGCTCTCTTGAGCAGTACTTC
j_gene: TRBJ2-7
v_gene: TRBV5-1
abundance: many
d_gene: TRBD1

CDR3aa: CSATDGSYEQYF
CDR3nt: TGCAGCGCCACGGACGGCTCCTACGAGCAGTACTTC
j_gene: TRBJ2-7
v_gene: TRBV29-1
abundance: many
d_gene: NA

CDR3aa: CASSARTGPNYGYTF
CDR3nt: TGTGCCAGCAGCGCCCGCACAGGGCCTAACTATGGCTACACCTTC
j_gene: TRBJ1-2
v_gene: TRBV9
abundance: many
d_gene: NA

CDR3aa: CASIPGGGVANVLTF
CDR3nt: TGTGCCAGCATCCCTGGCGGGGGAGTGGCCAACGTCCTGACTTTC
j_gene: TRBJ2-6
v_gene: TRBV6-1
abundance: many
d_gene: TRBD2

CDR3aa: CASSQVAGNNQPQHF
CDR3nt: TGTGCCAGCTCACAGGTCGCGGGTAACAATCAGCCCCAGCATTTT
j_gene: TRBJ1-5
v_gene: TRBV18
abundance: many
d_gene: NA

CDR3aa: CASHSGGTGELFF
CDR3nt: TGTGCCAGCCACTCGGGGGGGACCGGGGAGCTGTTTTTT
j_gene: TRBJ2-2
v_gene: TRBV28
abundance: many
d_gene: TRBD2

CDR3aa: CSARQGGNQPQHF
CDR3nt: TGCAGTGCTAGACAGGGAGGCAATCAGCCCCAGCATTTT
j_gene: TRBJ1-5
v_gene: TRBV20-1
abundance: many
d_gene: NA

CDR3aa: CASSLSGGPYEQYF
CDR3nt: TGTGCCAGCAGTTTATCCGGTGGGCCCTACGAGCAGTACTTC
j_gene: TRBJ2-7
v_gene: TRBV27
abundance: many
d_gene: NA

CDR3aa: CASSLGISSNQPQHF
CDR3nt: TGCGCCAGCAGCTTGGGGATAAGTAGCAATCAGCCCCAGCATTTT
j_gene: TRBJ1-5
v_gene: TRBV5-1
abundance: many
d_gene: NA

CDR3aa: CSVEALGGEQYF
CDR3nt: TGCAGCGTTGAAGCGCTGGGCGGCGAGCAGTACTTC
j_gene: TRBJ2-7
v_gene: TRBV29-1
abundance: many
d_gene: NA

CDR3aa: CASSRKGATNEKLFF
CDR3nt: TGTGCCAGCAGCCGTAAGGGAGCGACGAATGAAAAACTGTTTTTT
j_gene: TRBJ1-4
v_gene: TRBV12-3/TRBV12-4
abundance: many
d_gene: NA

CDR3aa: CASSRDWSGTGNF
CDR3nt: TGTGCCAGCAGCCGTGATTGGTCGGGGACAGGGAATTTT
j_gene: TRBJ2-3
v_gene: TRBV7-2
abundance: medium-sized
d_gene: TRBD1

CDR3aa: CASSQDPVGTHYEQYF
CDR3nt: TGTGCCAGCAGCCAAGATCCGGTCGGGACACATTACGAGCAGTACTTC
j_gene: TRBJ2-7
v_gene: TRBV3-1
abundance: many
d_gene: NA

CDR3aa: CSAWDMTYEQYF
CDR3nt: TGCAGCGCTTGGGACATGACCTACGAGCAGTACTTC
j_gene: TRBJ2-7
v_gene: TRBV29-1
abundance: many
d_gene: NA

CDR3aa: CASSVVGTGSNTEAFF
CDR3nt: TGTGCCAGCAGCGTAGTAGGTACAGGGTCGAACACTGAAGCTTTCTTT
j_gene: TRBJ1-1
v_gene: TRBV9
abundance: many
d_gene: NA

CDR3aa: CSARLAGGLYTGELFF
CDR3nt: TGCAGTGCCCGACTAGCGGGAGGGCTCTATACCGGGGAGCTGTTTTTT
j_gene: TRBJ2-2
v_gene: TRBV20-1
abundance: many
d_gene: TRBD2

CDR3aa: CASSGVAGNEQFF
CDR3nt: TGCGCCAGCAGCGGGGTGGCGGGGAATGAGCAGTTCTTC
j_gene: TRBJ2-1
v_gene: TRBV5-1
abundance: NA
d_gene: NA

CDR3aa: CSIAQGRGTEAFF
CDR3nt: TGCAGCATCGCACAGGGACGAGGGACTGAAGCTTTCTTT
j_gene: TRBJ1-1
v_gene: TRBV29-1
abundance: many
d_gene: NA

CDR3aa: CASSPNAPSQETQYF
CDR3nt: TGTGCCAGCTCACCGAACGCTCCCAGCCAAGAGACCCAGTACTTC
j_gene: TRBJ2-5
v_gene: TRBV18
abundance: NA
d_gene: NA

CDR3aa: CSVEPARGTDTQYF
CDR3nt: TGCAGCGTTGAACCCGCTAGGGGCACAGATACGCAGTATTTT
j_gene: TRBJ2-3
v_gene: TRBV29-1
abundance: many
d_gene: NA

CDR3aa: CASTRGARNEQFF
CDR3nt: TGCGCCAGCACCAGGGGGGCAAGGAATGAGCAGTTCTTC
j_gene: TRBJ2-1
v_gene: TRBV5-1
abundance: many
d_gene: NA

CDR3aa: CSVTGGGTGELFF
CDR3nt: TGCAGCGTCACGGGGGGGGGCACCGGGGAGCTGTTTTTT
j_gene: TRBJ2-2
v_gene: TRBV29-1
abundance: many
d_gene: TRBD2

CDR3aa: CASSLMGQTNTGELFF
CDR3nt: TGCGCCAGCAGCTTGATGGGACAGACGAACACCGGGGAGCTGTTTTTT
j_gene: TRBJ2-2
v_gene: TRBV5-1
abundance: many
d_gene: TRBD1

CDR3aa: CASSRDFGKEKLFF
CDR3nt: TGTGCCAGCTCCCGGGACTTCGGAAAAGAAAAACTGTTTTTT
j_gene: TRBJ1-4
v_gene: TRBV10-3
abundance: few
d_gene: NA

CDR3aa: CASSTSGTDTQYF
CDR3nt: TGTGCCAGCAGTACCTCCGGGACAGATACGCAGTATTTT
j_gene: TRBJ2-3
v_gene: TRBV27
abundance: many
d_gene: NA

CDR3aa: CASSSGQANYGYTF
CDR3nt: TGTGCCAGCAGTTCTGGACAGGCTAACTATGGCTACACCTTC
j_gene: TRBJ1-2
v_gene: TRBV27
abundance: many
d_gene: TRBD1

CDR3aa: CASSFSGGSTYEQYF
CDR3nt: TGCGCCAGCAGCTTTAGCGGGGGGTCGACCTACGAGCAGTACTTC
j_gene: TRBJ2-7
v_gene: TRBV5-1
abundance: NA
d_gene: TRBD2

CDR3aa: CAISPGTGNQPQHF
CDR3nt: TGTGCCATCAGTCCCGGGACAGGCAATCAGCCCCAGCATTTT
j_gene: TRBJ1-5
v_gene: TRBV10-3
abundance: many
d_gene: TRBD1

CDR3aa: CASSLTWGDYGYTF
CDR3nt: TGTGCCAGCAGCTTAACGTGGGGGGACTATGGCTACACCTTC
j_gene: TRBJ1-2
v_gene: TRBV7-3
abundance: NA
d_gene: NA

CDR3aa: CASSSDSAGGYTF
CDR3nt: TGTGCCAGCAGTTCCGACTCGGCGGGTGGCTACACCTTC
j_gene: TRBJ1-2
v_gene: TRBV28
abundance: NA
d_gene: NA